These 17 T cell receptor beta chains originate from one sample sequenced in a study of T cells in women clearing cervical HPV infection. Some clones are missing from TCRdb's copy, which holds only in-frame ones; the method was immunoSEQ multiplex PCR. The sample includes 15,000 to 20,000 clones. Sequences were obtained from blood buffy coat. These TCRs come from a woman between 18 and 70 years old with a cervical HPV16 infection that either progressed to CIN3+ or cleared (not recorded which).

Notes on this clone: The CDR3 end falls 3 residues outside the read, so it is completed with the germline J gene. This chain uses TRBV30 with TRBJ1-4; TRBD1 aligns across 10 bases. The CDR3 has 18 residues. The germline V gene encodes CDR1 GTSNPN and CDR2 SVGIG (reference sequence). The sequenced CDR3 bases are TGTGCCTGGAGGAGGTCCTTGTTAGGCGGGACAGGGGATGAGACA. Amino acids: CAWRRSLLGGTGDET. The CDR3 reads in full as CAWRRSLLGGTGDETLFF.

Comment on this clone: With the read ending 3 residues before the CDR3 end, the germline J gene is used to fill in that end. The J gene is TRBJ2-4, the V gene TRBV19, with TRBD2 as a possible D gene (6 bases). Germline CDR1 reads LNHDA; CDR2 reads SQIVND (reference sequence). CDR3 length: 14 residues. The CDR3 sequence is CASSTGVDMRGQYF. CDR3 DNA (partial): TGTGCCAGTAGTACGGGAGTGGATATGCGGGGT.

In the case of this clone: Sequencing ends 3 residues short of the CDR3 end; the germline J gene provides the rest. V usage is TRBV5-6 and J usage is TRBJ1-2, with TRBD1 identical over 7 bases. The CDR3 covers 14 residues. The germline V gene encodes CDR1 SGHDT and CDR2 YYEEEE. V shed 6 bases and J 4 bases; nucleotides not matched to a gene: 9. The DNA read from the CDR3 is TGTGCCAGCAAAGACAGGGCCCCCGGCTATGGC. Translated, it gives CASKDRAPGYG. The whole CDR3 sequence reads CASKDRAPGYGYTF.

Of note for this clone: The read ends 3 residues before the CDR3 terminus; that terminus is restored from the germline J gene. The chain joins TRBV30 to TRBJ2-1, with D possibly matching TRBD1 (5 bases). The CDR3 spans 13 residues. Germline CDR1 reads GTSNPN; CDR2 reads SVGIG (reference sequence). Trimming took off 3 bases at V and 4 bases at J, with 10 bases between the two ends. This CDR3 is CAWRHRSYNEQFF. CDR3 DNA, as far as it was read: TGTGCCTGGAGACACAGGAGTTACAATGAG.

Details on this clone: The read gets to within 3 residues of the CDR3 end, and the germline J gene fills in the rest. This chain joins TRBV6-1 and TRBJ2-3; D is possibly TRBD1 (6 bases). The CDR3 length is 15 residues. Germline CDR1 and CDR2: MNHNS and SASEGT. The CDR3 here is CASSEDRARWQPQYF. The covered CDR3 bases are TGTGCCAGCAGTGAAGACAGGGCCCGGTGGCAGCCG.

In regard to this clone: The read comes to an end 3 residues before the CDR3 does, leaving the germline J gene to fill in the end. The rearrangement links TRBV5-1 to TRBJ1-4; D is possibly TRBD1 (5 bases). This CDR3 has 16 residues. Germline V CDR1 and CDR2: SGHRS, YFSETQ. This CDR3 is CASSSTGYSYNSPLFF. CDR3 DNA, as far as it was read: TGCGCCAGCAGCTCAACAGGATACTCCTATAATTCACCA.

Concerning this clone itself: The CDR3 end is not reached by the read, which stops 3 residues before it; the germline J gene fills it in. The rearrangement uses TRBV7-9 and TRBJ1-2, with D hard to call. The germline gives CDR1 SEHNR, CDR2 FQNEAQ (reference sequence). The CDR3 runs to 13 residues. The sequenced part of the CDR3 DNA is TGTGCCAGCAGCTTCGCCGTAGTGAGAGGC. Translating gives CASSFAVVRG. The CDR3 in its entirety is CASSFAVVRGYTF.

Worth noting for this clone: The read halts 3 residues ahead of the CDR3 end, with the missing end drawn from the germline J gene. The gene calls are TRBV7-8 and TRBJ2-4, with 8 bases matching TRBD2. CDR1 and CDR2 (germline): SGHVS, FQNEAQ. The CDR3 length is 14 residues. The CDR3 protein is CASSIGSQRGRQYF. The sequenced CDR3 bases are TGTGCCAGCAGCATTGGCTCCCAGCGGGGGCGT.

Regarding this clone: A read error may produce the germline difference seen at one junction end. The CDR3 end is not reached by the read, which stops 3 residues before it; the germline J gene fills it in. Other nucleotide sequences in the sample specify the same CDR3. The V call is TRBV30, the J call TRBJ1-3; D is unclear. The V gene's germline CDR1 is GTSNPN and CDR2 SVGIG (reference sequence). The CDR3 is 11 amino acids. The DNA read from the CDR3 is TGTGCCTGGAAACCGGGGTACACA. It translates to CAWKPGYT. The whole CDR3 reads CAWKPGYTIYF.

A note on this clone: The CDR3 is cut off 3 residues early in the read; its end comes from the germline J gene. V usage is TRBV18 and J usage is TRBJ1-4; a weak D match, TRBD1 (6 bases). The V gene's germline CDR1 is KGHSH and CDR2 LQKENI. The CDR3 is 15 residues long. The covered CDR3 bases are TGTGCCAGCTCTATCAGGGGTACCGGGGCCAACGTA. Translated: CASSIRGTGANV. The whole CDR3 protein reads CASSIRGTGANVLFF.

Notes on this clone: Coverage ceases 3 residues before the CDR3 finishes, and the germline J gene fills in the end. The rearrangement joins TRBV9 to TRBJ2-2, with D perhaps TRBD2 (5 bases). Germline V gene data show CDR1 as SGDLS and CDR2 as YYNGEE. The CDR3 is 14 amino acids. V dropped 1 base and J dropped 4 bases, with 8 bases sitting between them. Partial CDR3 DNA: TGTGCCAGCAGCGTACGGGCGGGCACCGGGGAG. Encoded protein: CASSVRAGTGE. The full CDR3 protein reads CASSVRAGTGELFF.

As regards this clone: The CDR3 extends 3 residues past the end of the read, so its final part is completed from the germline J gene. The genes are TRBV19 and TRBJ2-5; TRBD2 matches 12 bases. Trimming took 6 bases from V and 1 from J; bases not matched to a gene: 3. The CDR3 is made up of 15 amino acids. The germline V gene has CDR1 LNHDA and CDR2 SQIVND (reference sequence). CDR3 amino acids: CASSGLAGLQETQYF. The sequenced CDR3 bases are TGTGCCAGTAGCGGACTAGCGGGGCTCCAAGAGACC. Based on the CDR3 plus reference TRBV19 and TRBJ2-5, the full variable domain is DGGITQSPKYLFRKEGQNVTLSCEQNLNHDAMYWYRQDPGQGLRLIYYSQIVNDFQKGDIAEGYSVSREKKESFPLTVTSAQKNPTAFYLCASSGLAGLQETQYFGPGTRLLVL.

As to this clone: From the germline J gene comes the end of the CDR3, since the read stops 3 residues before it. The chain combines TRBV6-4 with TRBJ2-3; D gene ambiguous. CDR3 length: 14 residues. In germline, CDR1 is MRHNA, CDR2 SNTAGT. The V and J ends lost 0 bases and 4 bases respectively, with 8 bases between them. Incomplete CDR3 DNA: TGTGCCAGCAGTGACTCAGCGTCCCCAGATACG. This encodes CASSDSASPDT. The whole CDR3 protein is CASSDSASPDTQYF.

Regarding this clone: The missing CDR3 end, 3 residues past where the read stops, is filled in from the germline J gene. This chain connects TRBV6-1 to TRBJ2-2, with no clear D. The CDR3 is made up of 13 amino acids. In germline, CDR1 is MNHNS, CDR2 SASEGT. The covered CDR3 bases are TGTGCCAGCAGTGAAGCACCAGGTGAAAAG. The encoded protein is CASSEAPGEK. The complete CDR3 protein is CASSEAPGEKLFF.

As to this clone: Read coverage stops 3 residues before the CDR3 terminus; the germline J gene supplies the remainder. The chain combines TRBV7-9 with TRBJ1-5, with D maybe TRBD1 (5 bases). V was cut by 0 bases and J by 7 bases, with 13 bases left in between. The CDR3 is 15 amino acids. Germline CDR1 and CDR2: SEHNR and FQNEAQ (reference sequence). Here the CDR3 reads CASSLASGSGQPQHF. The sequenced CDR3 bases are TGTGCCAGCAGCTTAGCGTCAGGGTCTGGGCAGCCC.

As to this clone: The CDR3 end falls 3 residues outside the read, so it is completed with the germline J gene. The chain recombines TRBV5-6 with TRBJ2-3; 7 bases agree with TRBD2. From germline, CDR1 is SGHDT and CDR2 YYEEEE. This CDR3 contains 15 residues. The DNA read from the CDR3 is TGTGCCAGCAGCTTGTCGTCCAGCGGGGTCGAGACG. Residues: CASSLSSSGVET. The complete CDR3 protein is CASSLSSSGVETQYF.

The CDR3 region is CASSPGTSGTYEQYF. The CDR3 bases that were read are TGTGCCAGCTCACCAGGGACTAGCGGGACCTACGAG. The V call is TRBV18, the J call TRBJ2-7; 13 nucleotides line up with TRBD2. The read terminates 3 residues ahead of where the CDR3 ends, so the germline J gene completes it. Germline assignment: CDR1 KGHSH and CDR2 LQKENI. There are 15 residues in the CDR3. The junction had 0 bases not matched to a gene; V was cut back by 2 bases and J by 2 bases. Drawing the rest from reference TRBV18 and TRBJ2-7, the complete variable domain is NAGVMQNPRHLVRRRGQEARLRCSPMKGHSHVYWYRQLPEEGLKFMVYLQKENIIDESGMPKERFSAEFPKEGPSILRIQQVVRGDSAAYFCASSPGTSGTYEQYFGPGTRLTVT.